This T cell receptor (beta chain) was recorded in a study of beta chain features in type 1 diabetes. Study-wide findings and caveats: Small HLA sub-analyses could not settle whether HLA shapes TCRB rearrangement. Patients with Type 1 diabetes showed moderately but significantly shorter TCRB CDR3s in all four CD4+ subsets. Although PCR might favor shorter templates, it would do so equally in patients and controls.

The investigators reverse transcribed all of the isolated RNA, so they sequenced expressed TCRB transcripts. Several million reads was the average for naive, central memory and regulatory T cell samples. Sequencing was performed with immunoSEQ multiplex PCR; in TCRdb, only in-frame clones are kept and a portion is missing. The sample consists of some 270,000 clones, 9.5% to 13% of them appearing once. The germline gives CDR1 LNHDA, CDR2 SQIVND (reference sequence). The CDR3 is 13 amino acids. Deletions cut 7 bases from V and 2 bases from J, with 10 bases between. This clone was counted only a few times. The target antigen is unknown.

Sample: naive CD4+ T cells from blood. The rearrangement uses TRBV19 and TRBJ2-3; D possibly corresponds to TRBD2 (6 bases). This receptor was obtained from a man younger than 45 with type 1 diabetes. The CDR3 loop reads CASMEGITDTQYF. The CDR3 nucleotides are TGTGCCAGTATGGAGGGCATCACAGATACGCAGTATTTT.